The sequence of this T cell receptor beta chain was determined in a study of T cell responses to AZD1222 COVID-19 vaccine. Study-level findings and limits: The donor cohort was predominantly white British with a female majority, and clonal diversity may have been underestimated. At baseline, seropositivity was found in only six or seven AZD1222 recipients. Repertoires were obtained solely post-peak T cell response.

Comments on this clone: The antigen remains unidentified.

The protocol was immunoSEQ multiplex PCR, while the TCRdb copy is restricted to in-frame clones and leaves out a portion. The table has fewer than 200,000 clones, around 89% seen once. Pooling covered second doses at about 4 or about 12 weeks. Germline V lookup: CDR1 GTSNPN, CDR2 SVGIG (reference sequence). The CDR3 runs to 15 residues. Losses at the gene ends were 3 bases for V and 2 bases for J; bases not matched to a gene: 4. J is TRBJ2-6 and V is TRBV30; 7 positions match TRBD1. This sequence originates from an adult who received the AZD1222 COVID-19 vaccine. The sequencing used peripheral blood, collected 28 days after the second AZD1222 dose. CDR3 protein: CAWRHDRAGANVLTF. In DNA form, the CDR3 reads TGTGCCTGGAGACACGACAGGGCTGGGGCCAACGTCCTGACTTTC.